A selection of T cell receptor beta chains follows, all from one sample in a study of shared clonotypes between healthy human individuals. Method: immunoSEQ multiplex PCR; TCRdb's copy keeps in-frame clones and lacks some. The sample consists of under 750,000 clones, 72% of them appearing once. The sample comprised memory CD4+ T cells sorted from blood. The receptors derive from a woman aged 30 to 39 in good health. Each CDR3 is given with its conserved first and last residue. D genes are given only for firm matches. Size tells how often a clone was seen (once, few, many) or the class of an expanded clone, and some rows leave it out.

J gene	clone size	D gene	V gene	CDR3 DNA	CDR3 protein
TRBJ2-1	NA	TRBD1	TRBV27	TGTGCCAGCAGTCCACGGCGACAGGGAGACTCCTACAATGAGCAGTTCTTC	CASSPRRQGDSYNEQFF
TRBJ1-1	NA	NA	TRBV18	TGTGCCAGCTCACCACCCGCCCCGAACCTGTACACTGAAGCTTTCTTT	CASSPPAPNLYTEAFF
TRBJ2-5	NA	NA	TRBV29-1	TGCAGCGCAACCAGACTGGAAGACCAAGAGACCCAGTACTTC	CSATRLEDQETQYF
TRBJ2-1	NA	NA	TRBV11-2	TGTGCCAGCAGCTTGGTGGGCGGAGGGGCCTCCTACAATGAGCAGTTCTTC	CASSLVGGGASYNEQFF
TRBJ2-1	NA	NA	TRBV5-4	TGTGCCAGCAGCCCCTCTAGCGATCGGTACAATGAGCAGTTCTTC	CASSPSSDRYNEQFF
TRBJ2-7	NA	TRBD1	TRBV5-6	TGTGCCAGCAGCTTGGCTGGACAGGGGGTGTCCTACGAGCAGTACTTC	CASSLAGQGVSYEQYF
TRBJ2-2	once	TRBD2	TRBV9	TGTGCCAGCAGCGTAGCTTCTAGCGGGAGGGGCGGGGAGCTGTTTTTT	CASSVASSGRGGELFF
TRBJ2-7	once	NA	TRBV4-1	TGCGCCAGCAGCCGATCCGGGGACGTCTACGAGCAGTACTTC	CASSRSGDVYEQYF
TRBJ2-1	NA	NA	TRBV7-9	TGTGCCTCAACATCTCACAGGGTCGCTGAGCAGTTCTTC	CASTSHRVAEQFF
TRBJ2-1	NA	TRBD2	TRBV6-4	TGTGCCAGCAGTGCCCAACCTAGCGGGAGTAATGAGCAGTTCTTC	CASSAQPSGSNEQFF
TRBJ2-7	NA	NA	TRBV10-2	TGCGCCAGCAGTGACCTCCCGTTAGGGTCCTCCTACGAGCAGTACTTC	CASSDLPLGSSYEQYF
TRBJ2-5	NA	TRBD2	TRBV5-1	TGCGCCAGCAGCTTTGCTAGCGGACAAGAGACCCAGTACTTC	CASSFASGQETQYF
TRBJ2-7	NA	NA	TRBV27	TGTGCTTCCTACGAGCAGTACTTC	CASYEQYF
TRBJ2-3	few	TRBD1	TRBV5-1	TGCGCCAGCATCGACAGGGGGTTAACAGATACGCAGTATTTT	CASIDRGLTDTQYF
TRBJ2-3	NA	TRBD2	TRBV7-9	TGTGCTCAGACTAGCGGAACCACAGATACGCAGTATTTT	CAQTSGTTDTQYF
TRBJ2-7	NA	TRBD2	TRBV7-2	TGTGCCAGCAGCCAAGACCCGACTAGCGGGAGCAACGAGCAGTACTTC	CASSQDPTSGSNEQYF
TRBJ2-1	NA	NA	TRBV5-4	TGTGCCAGCAGTTTTTACGGGCCCCCGCCCCGCAATGAGCAGTTCTTC	CASSFYGPPPRNEQFF
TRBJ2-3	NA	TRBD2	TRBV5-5	TGTGCCAGCAGCTTGGGGGGACTAGCGGGAGACACCGATACGCAGTATTTT	CASSLGGLAGDTDTQYF
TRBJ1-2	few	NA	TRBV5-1	TGCGCCAGCAGCTTGTCTTCTGACGCGGGCTACACCTTC	CASSLSSDAGYTF
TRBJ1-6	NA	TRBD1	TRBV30	TGTGCCTGGACAGGAACAGGGGCAAGGTCACCCCTCCACTTT	CAWTGTGARSPLHF
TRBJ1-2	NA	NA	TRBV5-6	TGTGCCAGCAGCTTGGTAACAGCTAACTATGGCTACACCTTC	CASSLVTANYGYTF
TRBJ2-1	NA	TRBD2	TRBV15	TGTGCCACCAGCAGAGATAGGGCTAGCGGGTACAATGAGCAGTTCTTC	CATSRDRASGYNEQFF
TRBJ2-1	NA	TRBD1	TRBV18	TGTGCCAGCTCACCCCAAGACAGGGTGAGCGCGAATGAGCAGTTCTTC	CASSPQDRVSANEQFF
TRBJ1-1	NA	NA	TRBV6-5	TGTGCCAGTCGCCTAATGGGAAGGACTGAAGCTTTCTTT	CASRLMGRTEAFF
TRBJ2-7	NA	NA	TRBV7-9	TGTGCCAGCAGCCCAGGAACTTGGGATGTTTCCTACGAGCAGTACTTC	CASSPGTWDVSYEQYF
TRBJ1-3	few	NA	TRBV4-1	TGCGCCAGCAGCCAAGTCCGGGCCGCCTCTGGAAACACCATATATTTT	CASSQVRAASGNTIYF
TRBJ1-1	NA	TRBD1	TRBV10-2	TGCGCCAGCAGTGAAGGGGTGGGGACAGGGGGCTCATTACCCGAAGCTTTCTTT	CASSEGVGTGGSLPEAFF
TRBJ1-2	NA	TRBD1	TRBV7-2	TGTGCCAGCAGCTTAACCGGGACAGGGGCGAGAAACTATGGCTACACCTTC	CASSLTGTGARNYGYTF
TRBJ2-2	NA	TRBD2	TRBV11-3	TGTGCCAGCAGCGCATCCATCGCTAGCGGGAGGGCGTGGACCGGGGAGCTGTTTTTT	CASSASIASGRAWTGELFF
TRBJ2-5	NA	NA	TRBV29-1	TGCAGCTTCGGACTGAAAGAGACCCAGTACTTC	CSFGLKETQYF
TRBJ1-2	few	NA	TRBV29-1	TGCAGCGAGGGAGGGGCAGGGCCCCACACCTTC	CSEGGAGPHTF
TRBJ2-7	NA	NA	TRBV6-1	TGTGCCAGCCTAAAAAACAGGGATCTCTACGAGCAGTACTTC	CASLKNRDLYEQYF
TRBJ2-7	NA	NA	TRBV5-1	TGCGCCAGCAGCCTTGGGGATTCTTACAGCTCCTACGAGCAGTACTTC	CASSLGDSYSSYEQYF
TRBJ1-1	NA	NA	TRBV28	TGTGCCACCCAAAGCTTCTGGACGGGACGGATGAACACTGAAGCTTTCTTT	CATQSFWTGRMNTEAFF
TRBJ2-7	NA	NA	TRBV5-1	TGCGCCAGCAGCCGAGACACGAGCTCCTACGAGCAGTACTTC	CASSRDTSSYEQYF
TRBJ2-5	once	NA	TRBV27	TGTGCCAGCAGGCTAGCCTCCGCGGGAGAGACCCAGTACTTC	CASRLASAGETQYF
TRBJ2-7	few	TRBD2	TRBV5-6	TGTGCCAGCAGCCGACTAGCGGGAGGACACGAGTACTTC	CASSRLAGGHEYF
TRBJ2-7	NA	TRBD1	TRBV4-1	TGCGCCAGCAGCCAAGCAATGACCAGGGGGAGTCAGTCCGAGCAGTACTTC	CASSQAMTRGSQSEQYF
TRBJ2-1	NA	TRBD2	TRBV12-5	TGTGCTAGTGGTTTGGTACGGTCTAGCGGGATGGGTGAGCAGTTCTTC	CASGLVRSSGMGEQFF
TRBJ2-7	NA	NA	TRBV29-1	TGCAGCGTGATGGACCCGGGCGAGCAGTACTTC	CSVMDPGEQYF
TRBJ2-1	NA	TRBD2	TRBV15	TGTGCCACCAGCCCTGAGGTAGCGGGAGCCCATACGCTCTTC	CATSPEVAGAHTLF
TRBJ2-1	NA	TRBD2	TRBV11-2	TGTGCCAGCAGCTCTAGACTAGCGGGAGGGCCTACCGAGCAGTTCTTC	CASSSRLAGGPTEQFF
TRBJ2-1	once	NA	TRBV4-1	TGCGCCAGCAGCCAAGTAGGAAAACCGAAGTTCTTC	CASSQVGKPKFF
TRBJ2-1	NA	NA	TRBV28	TGTGCCAGCAGTTTTAGGCATGTAGGGAGTGAGCAGTTCTTC	CASSFRHVGSEQFF
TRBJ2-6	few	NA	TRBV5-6	TGTGCCAGCAGCTTGGTATCGCTTGGGGGGGCCAACGTCCTGACTTTC	CASSLVSLGGANVLTF
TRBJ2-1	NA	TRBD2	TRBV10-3	TGTGCCACGCAACTAGCGGGAGCCGGCAATGAGCAGTTCTTC	CATQLAGAGNEQFF
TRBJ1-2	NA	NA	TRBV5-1	TGCGCCAGCAGCTTGGATCGGGGCCCCAACTATGGCTACACCTTC	CASSLDRGPNYGYTF
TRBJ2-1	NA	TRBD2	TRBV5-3	TGTGCCAGAAGCCGGGGACTAGCCCCCCTCAATGAGCAGTTCTTC	CARSRGLAPLNEQFF
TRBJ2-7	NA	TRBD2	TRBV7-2	TGTGCCAGCAGAATAGCGGGATCCTCCTACGAGCAGTACTTC	CASRIAGSSYEQYF
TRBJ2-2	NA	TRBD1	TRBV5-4	TGTGCCAGCAGCTTGGGGACAGGCAACACCGGGGAGCTGTTTTTT	CASSLGTGNTGELFF
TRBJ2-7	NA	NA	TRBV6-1	TGTGCCAGCAGTGACCTAACAGGGATATCCTACGAGCAGTACTTC	CASSDLTGISYEQYF
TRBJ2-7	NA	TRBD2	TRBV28	TGTGCCAGCAGTGTCCCCGGCGGGGGATCCTACGAGCAGTACTTC	CASSVPGGGSYEQYF
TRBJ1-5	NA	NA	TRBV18	TGTGCCAGCTCACTGTTTACACTTAGGCTAAACAATCAGCCCCAGCATTTT	CASSLFTLRLNNQPQHF
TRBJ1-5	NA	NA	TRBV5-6	TGTGCCAGCAGTCGGGGGTATAGCAATCAGCCCCAGCATTTT	CASSRGYSNQPQHF
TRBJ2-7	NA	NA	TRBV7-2	TGTGCCAGCAGCGAAGGGGGGACCCCCTACGAGCAGTACTTC	CASSEGGTPYEQYF